These 12 T cell receptor beta chains originate from one sample sequenced in a study of T cells after yellow fever vaccination. MiXCR, run by TCRdb on the 5' RACE reads, gives a single entry per CDR3 protein. The table lists around 310,000 distinct CDR3 sequences, roughly 9.4% of them singletons. The starting material was PBMCs, obtained on the day of the first yellow fever vaccination. All receptors derive from a man aged 18 to 30 who received the YFV17D yellow fever vaccine.

The V call is TRBV12-3 or TRBV12-4, the J call TRBJ2-7, with 11 bases matching TRBD1. CDR3 length: 15 amino acids. With 6 bases clipped from V and 0 bases from J, the junction kept 4 bases outside the gene matches. CDR3 bases: TGTGCCAGCAGGAGAGGGACAGGGGGCTCCTACGAGCAGTACTTC. Its protein product is CASRRGTGGSYEQYF.

This chain connects TRBV5-4 to TRBJ2-2; D not resolved. V was shortened by 2 bases and J by 1 base, with 9 bases between the two germline ends. CDR1 is SGHNT, CDR2 YYREEE, per germline (reference sequence). The CDR3 length is 15 residues. CDR3 bases: TGTGCCAGCAGCTTAGGCTCCTTGAACACCGGGGAGCTGTTTTTT. This translates into CASSLGSLNTGELFF.

This clonotype was counted ten times or more. The rearrangement links TRBV5-1 to TRBJ1-6, with a weak D call TRBD1 (6 bases). The CDR3 is 15 amino acids. CDR1 and CDR2 (germline): SGHRS, YFSETQ. Trimming pared 3 bases from V and 8 bases from J, leaving 15 bases between. In nucleotides, the CDR3 is TGCGCCAGCAGCTCTTGGAGGGACACGGATTCACCCCTCCACTTT. Its protein product is CASSSWRDTDSPLHF. The full variable domain, with the rest looked up from reference TRBV5-1 and TRBJ1-6, is KAGVTQTPRYLIKTRGQQVTLSCSPISGHRSVSWYQQTPGQGLQFLFEYFSETQRNKGNFPGRFSGRQFSNSRSEMNVSTLELGDSALYLCASSSWRDTDSPLHFGNGTRLTVT.

This clonotype was counted a few times. V and J are TRBV7-8 and TRBJ2-1; D is uncertain. V dropped 0 bases and J dropped 4 bases, with 10 bases sitting between them. The CDR3 is made up of 15 amino acids. Germline lookup yields CDR1 SGHVS and CDR2 FQNEAQ. In DNA form, the CDR3 reads TGTGCCAGCAGCTTAGCGCTCGGACCTTACAATGAGCAGTTCTTC. This gives the protein CASSLALGPYNEQFF.

The chain is built from TRBV5-5 and TRBJ1-3; tentatively, D is TRBD1 (5 bases). V lost 0 bases, J lost 5 bases, and 12 bases lay in between. This CDR3 has 15 amino acids. Germline CDR1 SGHKS, CDR2 YYEKEE (reference sequence). CDR3 loop: CASSLGGDIRNTIYF. In DNA form, the CDR3 reads TGTGCCAGCAGCTTGGGAGGGGATATACGAAACACCATATATTTT.

This clonotype was counted a few times. The chain joins TRBV6-1 to TRBJ2-4; D tentatively fits TRBD1 or TRBD2 (5 bases each). The ends were cut back, 2 bases at V and 7 bases at J, with 24 bases in the middle. Looked up from germline, CDR1 is MNHNS and CDR2 is SASEGT. This CDR3 contains 18 residues. The CDR3 DNA follows: TGTGCCAGCAGTGAAACTCATATACCCAGTGGGGGTCAGAACATTCAGTACTTC. Protein product: CASSETHIPSGGQNIQYF.

This clonotype was counted at least ten times. The rearrangement links TRBV7-8 to TRBJ1-1, with 7 bases matching TRBD1. With 4 bases clipped from V and 3 bases from J, the junction kept 2 bases outside the gene matches. Germline CDR1 and CDR2: SGHVS and FQNEAQ. The CDR3 has 13 residues. The CDR3 here is CASSSDRDTEAFF. The CDR3 DNA follows: TGTGCCAGCAGCTCAGACAGGGACACTGAAGCTTTCTTT.

This clonotype was counted only a few times. This sequence joins TRBV3-1 and TRBJ1-4; tentative D call: TRBD1 (6 bases). Looked up from germline, CDR1 is LGHDT and CDR2 is YNNKEL (reference sequence). The CDR3 has 14 residues. The V end was cut by 1 base, the J end by 11 bases, with 14 bases between. DNA of the CDR3: TGTGCCAGCAGCCAAGGGTCAGGGGAAGGGAAACTGTTTTTT. It encodes CASSQGSGEGKLFF.

Comments on this clonotype: One end of the junction fails to match germline, which may point to a read error. The rearrangement links TRBV27 to TRBJ2-7; 11 bases agree with TRBD2. The CDR3 has 18 residues. CDR1 and CDR2 from the germline V gene are MNHEY and SMNVEV (reference sequence). CDR3 DNA sequence: TGTACCAGCAGTCCCCTGGGACTAGCGGTGGGGAGCTCCTACGAGCAGTACTTC. It yields the protein CTSSPLGLAVGSSYEQYF.

The rearrangement joins TRBV7-9 to TRBJ2-5; the match to TRBD2 covers 8 bases. The CDR3 spans 16 residues. Trimming cost V 1 base and J 4 bases; bases outside gene matches: 8. The germline V gene encodes CDR1 SEHNR and CDR2 FQNEAQ (reference sequence). CDR3 amino acids: CASSLVGGGTRETQYF. CDR3 DNA sequence: TGTGCCAGCAGCTTAGTAGGCGGGGGGACGAGAGAGACCCAGTACTTC.

Many counts were recorded for this clonotype. The chain recombines TRBV6-5 with TRBJ2-2; a weak D match, TRBD1 (5 bases). Trimming cost V 7 bases and J 5 bases, with 14 bases left between them. Germline CDR1 is MNHEY and CDR2 is SVGAGI. The CDR3 loop spans 14 amino acids. CDR3 amino acids: CASTQGGSTGELFF. The CDR3 region has the DNA TGTGCCAGCACCCAGGGTGGGTCGACCGGGGAGCTGTTTTTT.

The chain joins TRBV5-1 to TRBJ1-1; D uncertain. The V gene's germline CDR1 is SGHRS and CDR2 YFSETQ. This CDR3 comprises 13 residues. V was clipped by 2 bases and J by 11 bases, with 16 bases between them. The CDR3 here is CASSFPGGTGAFF. CDR3 sequence (DNA): TGCGCCAGCAGCTTCCCCGGTGGAACGGGGGCTTTCTTT. The full variable domain, completed using reference TRBV5-1 and TRBJ1-1, is KAGVTQTPRYLIKTRGQQVTLSCSPISGHRSVSWYQQTPGQGLQFLFEYFSETQRNKGNFPGRFSGRQFSNSRSEMNVSTLELGDSALYLCASSFPGGTGAFFGQGTRLTVV.